This is a list of T cell receptor beta chains from one sample in a study of cytomegalovirus exposure and HLA in healthy donors. Clones were read by immunoSEQ multiplex PCR, and TCRdb kept only the in-frame ones, dropping some. The profile shows roughly 160,000 clones, roughly 77% of them singletons. Input material: PBMCs. These receptors all stem from a man aged 25 to 40 in good health and CMV-seropositive. Each CDR3 is given without its conserved first and last residue. Each record gives: V gene, J gene, CDR3 protein.

V: TRBV6-1
J: TRBJ1-5
CDR3: ASSSTANQPQH

V: TRBV29-1
J: TRBJ2-7
CDR3: STERRDRGFYEQY

V: TRBV4-3
J: TRBJ1-2
CDR3: ASSQDPGGRGYT

V: TRBV5-1
J: TRBJ2-5
CDR3: ASSLTGALQETQY

V: TRBV7-9
J: TRBJ1-4
CDR3: ASGRDGEKLF

V: TRBV5-1
J: TRBJ2-2
CDR3: ASSLDRATGELF

V: TRBV5-4
J: TRBJ2-1
CDR3: ASRTTGFSYNEQF

V: TRBV11-3
J: TRBJ2-7
CDR3: ASSSRDRENEQY

V: TRBV29-1
J: TRBJ1-5
CDR3: SVGGGDQPQH

V: TRBV30
J: TRBJ2-1
CDR3: AWSATVNSYNEQF

V: TRBV7-6
J: TRBJ2-5
CDR3: ASSKGLAGETQY

V: TRBV5-4
J: TRBJ1-2
CDR3: ASSPSLDRGHSYGYT